Sequencing of this T cell receptor beta chain was carried out in a study of molecular identifiers for immune sequencing clone quantification. Notes on the study in general: Jurkat TCR RNA spiked in from one cell (amid over 850,000 naive cells) was reportedly detectable.

TCRdb reprocessed the PCR reads via MiXCR and lists one record per CDR3 protein. The sample lists roughly 630,000 distinct CDR3 sequences, about 25% occurring once. The sample holds many counts of this clonotype. Its antigen is unknown. V was pared by 2 bases and J by 7 bases, with 6 bases of the junction left unmatched. Germline-derived CDR1 and CDR2 are SGHNT and YYREEE (reference sequence). The CDR3 extends over 14 amino acids. The sorting of naive CD8 T cells used the CD8+CD4-CCR7+CD45RA+ phenotype. This sequence joins TRBV5-4 and TRBJ2-3; 8 nucleotides agree with TRBD2. The specimen was naive CD8+ T cells from blood, with Jurkat cell RNA spiked in. Subset: FACS-sorted CD8+CD4-CCR7+CD45RA+ naive T cells. The receptor's source is a human donor in good health. Some libraries in this study had Jurkat cell RNA spiked in. In DNA, the CDR3 is TGTGCCAGCAGCTTTGCGGGAGGCCAAAATACGCAGTATTTT. Residues: CASSFAGGQNTQYF.